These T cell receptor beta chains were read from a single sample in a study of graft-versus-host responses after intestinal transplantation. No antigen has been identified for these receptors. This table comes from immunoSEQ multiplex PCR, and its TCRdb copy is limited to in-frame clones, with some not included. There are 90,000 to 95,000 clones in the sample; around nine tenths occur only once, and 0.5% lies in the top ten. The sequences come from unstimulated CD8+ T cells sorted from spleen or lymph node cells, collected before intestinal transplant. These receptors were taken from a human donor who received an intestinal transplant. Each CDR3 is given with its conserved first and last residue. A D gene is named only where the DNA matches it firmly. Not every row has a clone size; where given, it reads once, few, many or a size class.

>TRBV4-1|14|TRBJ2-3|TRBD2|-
CASSQATSADTQYF
TGCGCCAGCAGCCAAGCAACTAGCGCAGATACGCAGTATTTT
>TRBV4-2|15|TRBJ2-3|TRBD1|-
CASSQAYRGADTQYF
TGTGCCAGCAGCCAAGCGTACAGGGGCGCAGATACGCAGTATTTT
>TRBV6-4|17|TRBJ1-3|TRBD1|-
CASSDFGQGTTGNTIYF
TGTGCCAGCAGTGACTTCGGACAGGGGACGACGGGAAACACCATATATTTT
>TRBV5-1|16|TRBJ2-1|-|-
CASSLAATPGWNEQFF
TGCGCCAGCAGCTTGGCCGCAACCCCCGGGTGGAATGAGCAGTTCTTC
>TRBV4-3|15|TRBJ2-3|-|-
CASSQDWPSVDTQYF
TGCGCCAGCAGCCAAGATTGGCCTAGCGTGGATACGCAGTATTTT
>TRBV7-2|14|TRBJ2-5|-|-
CASSLWAMEETQYF
TGTGCCAGCAGCTTATGGGCGATGGAAGAGACCCAGTACTTC
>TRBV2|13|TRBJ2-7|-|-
CASSLPPAYEQYF
TGTGCCAGCAGCCTCCCGCCAGCCTACGAGCAGTACTTC
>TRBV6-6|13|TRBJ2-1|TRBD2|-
CASSYSGGGEQFF
TGTGCCAGCAGTTATTCGGGGGGAGGTGAGCAGTTCTTC
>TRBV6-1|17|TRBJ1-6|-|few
CASSDTSRQGYNSPLHF
TGTGCCAGCAGTGATACCTCGAGGCAGGGTTATAATTCACCCCTCCACTTT
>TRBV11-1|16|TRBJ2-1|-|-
CASSWAGLEYINEQFF
TGTGCCAGCAGCTGGGCGGGACTGGAGTACATCAATGAGCAGTTCTTC
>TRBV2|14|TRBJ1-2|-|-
CASSDPGYKDGYTF
TGTGCCAGCAGTGACCCGGGATATAAGGATGGCTACACCTTC
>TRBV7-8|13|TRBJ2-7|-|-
CASSGLPSYEQYF
TGTGCCAGCAGCGGCCTCCCCTCCTACGAGCAGTACTTC
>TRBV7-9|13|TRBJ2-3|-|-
CASSLVRADTQYF
TGTGCCAGCAGCTTAGTCAGGGCAGATACGCAGTATTTT
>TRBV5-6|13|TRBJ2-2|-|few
CASSVTYTGELFF
TGTGCCAGCAGCGTGACATACACCGGGGAGCTGTTTTTT
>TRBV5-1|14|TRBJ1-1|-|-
CASSLGAGNTEAFF
TGCGCCAGCAGCTTAGGGGCAGGGAACACTGAAGCTTTCTTT
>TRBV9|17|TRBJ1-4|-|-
CASSEEGGGDTNEKLFF
TGTGCCAGCAGCGAGGAGGGCGGGGGGGATACTAATGAAAAACTGTTTTTT
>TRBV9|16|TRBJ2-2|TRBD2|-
CASSVAAGVNTGELFF
TGTGCCAGCAGCGTAGCTGCGGGGGTGAACACCGGGGAGCTGTTTTTT
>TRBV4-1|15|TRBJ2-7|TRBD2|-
CASSRLAGGRYEQYF
TGCGCCAGCAGCCGACTCGCGGGAGGGCGGTACGAGCAGTACTTC
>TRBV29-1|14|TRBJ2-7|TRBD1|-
CSVEGTGDSYEQYF
TGCAGCGTTGAAGGGACAGGGGACTCCTACGAGCAGTACTTC
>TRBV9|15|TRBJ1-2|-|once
CASSVDGGDFYGYTF
TGTGCCAGCAGCGTAGACGGGGGAGACTTCTATGGCTACACCTTC
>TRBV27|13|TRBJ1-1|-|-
CASSFLGDTEAFF
TGTGCCAGCAGTTTCCTCGGGGACACTGAAGCTTTCTTT
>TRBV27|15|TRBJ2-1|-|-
CASSLSRIAVNEQFF
TGTGCCAGCAGTTTATCCCGAATAGCGGTTAATGAGCAGTTCTTC
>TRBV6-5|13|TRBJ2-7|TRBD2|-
CASSYSEGGEQYF
TGTGCCAGCAGTTACTCGGAGGGAGGGGAGCAGTACTTC
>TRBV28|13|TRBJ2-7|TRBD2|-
CASREREEAEQYF
TGTGCCAGCAGGGAACGGGAGGAGGCCGAGCAGTACTTC
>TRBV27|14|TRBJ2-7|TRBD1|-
CASSVGQGAYEQYF
TGTGCCAGCAGTGTCGGACAGGGGGCTTACGAGCAGTACTTC
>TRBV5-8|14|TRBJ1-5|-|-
CASSFPEGDQPQHF
TGTGCCAGCAGCTTTCCTGAGGGGGACCAGCCCCAGCATTTT
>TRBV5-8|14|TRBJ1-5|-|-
CASTLQGNNQPQHF
TGTGCCAGCACTCTTCAGGGGAATAATCAGCCCCAGCATTTT
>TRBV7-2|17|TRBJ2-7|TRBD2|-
CASSRTGLAGPPYEQYF
TGTGCCAGCAGCAGAACGGGACTAGCGGGCCCCCCCTACGAGCAGTACTTC
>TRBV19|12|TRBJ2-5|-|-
CATPTGYETQYF
TGTGCCACCCCAACGGGGTATGAGACCCAGTACTTC
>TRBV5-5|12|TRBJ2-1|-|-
CASSLVGEEQFF
TGTGCCAGCAGCTTGGTCGGAGAGGAGCAGTTCTTC
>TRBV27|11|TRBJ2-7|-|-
CASSLGDEQYF
TGTGCCAGCAGTTTGGGCGACGAGCAGTACTTC
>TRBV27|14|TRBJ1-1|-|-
CASSLQAGSTEAFF
TGTGCCAGCAGTTTACAGGCTGGATCCACTGAAGCTTTCTTT
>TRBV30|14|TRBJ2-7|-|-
CAWSPGSGTYEQYF
TGTGCCTGGAGTCCGGGATCCGGAACCTACGAGCAGTACTTC
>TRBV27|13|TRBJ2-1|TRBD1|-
CASRGTEYNEQFF
TGTGCCAGCAGGGGGACAGAATACAATGAGCAGTTCTTC
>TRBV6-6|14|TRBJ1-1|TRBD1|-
CASSLRGLNTEAFF
TGTGCCAGCAGTCTGAGGGGGCTGAACACTGAAGCTTTCTTT
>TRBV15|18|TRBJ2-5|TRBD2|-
CATSRDGLGLVVYETQYF
TGTGCCACCAGCAGAGATGGTTTGGGACTAGTGGTTTACGAGACCCAGTACTTC
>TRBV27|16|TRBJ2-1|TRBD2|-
CASRPLAGFSYNEQFF
TGTGCCAGCAGGCCATTAGCGGGGTTTTCCTACAATGAGCAGTTCTTC
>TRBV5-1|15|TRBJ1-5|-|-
CASSLHRGENQPQHF
TGCGCCAGCAGCCTTCACCGGGGGGAGAATCAGCCCCAGCATTTT
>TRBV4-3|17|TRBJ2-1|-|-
CASSQDTPRGRYNEQFF
TGCGCCAGCAGCCAAGATACCCCTAGGGGGAGATACAATGAGCAGTTCTTC
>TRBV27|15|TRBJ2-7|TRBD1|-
CASSLVGQTIYEQYF
TGTGCCAGCAGTTTAGTGGGACAGACCATCTACGAGCAGTACTTC
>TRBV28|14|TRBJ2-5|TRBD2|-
CASSGLAGVETQYF
TGTGCCAGCAGTGGACTAGCGGGAGTGGAGACCCAGTACTTC
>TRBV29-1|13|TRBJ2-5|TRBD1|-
CSVERDSQETQYF
TGCAGCGTTGAACGGGACAGTCAAGAGACCCAGTACTTC
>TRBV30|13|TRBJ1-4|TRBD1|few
CAWGTGRDEKLFF
TGTGCCTGGGGGACAGGGAGGGATGAAAAACTGTTTTTT